Below, one T cell receptor (beta chain) is given with its context. The sample comes from a study of blood T cell repertoires in COVID-19. Recruits, aged about 18 to 100 years, lived in 20 to 30 US areas. Two negative PCRs, clearance, or symptom resolution had been documented for recovered Cohort 3 donors. Produced via immunoSEQ multiplex PCR; TCRdb's table is partial and in-frame only. This table holds about 180,000 clones, roughly 88% found once. Sequenced: PBMCs or T cells enriched from blood (not recorded which). The sequence came from a woman between 25 and 40 years old who had recovered from COVID-19.

The CDR3 sequence: CASSSRTGGLTPTGELFF. Here the CDR3 DNA reads TGTGCCAGCAGCTCGCGGACAGGGGGACTCACCCCCACCGGGGAGCTGTTTTTT. The chain carries TRBV13 and TRBJ2-2; 10 positions agree with TRBD1. Germline V CDR1 and CDR2: PRHDT, FYEKMQ (reference sequence). There are 18 residues in the CDR3. Trimming took 4 bases from V and 4 from J; bases not matched to a gene: 12.